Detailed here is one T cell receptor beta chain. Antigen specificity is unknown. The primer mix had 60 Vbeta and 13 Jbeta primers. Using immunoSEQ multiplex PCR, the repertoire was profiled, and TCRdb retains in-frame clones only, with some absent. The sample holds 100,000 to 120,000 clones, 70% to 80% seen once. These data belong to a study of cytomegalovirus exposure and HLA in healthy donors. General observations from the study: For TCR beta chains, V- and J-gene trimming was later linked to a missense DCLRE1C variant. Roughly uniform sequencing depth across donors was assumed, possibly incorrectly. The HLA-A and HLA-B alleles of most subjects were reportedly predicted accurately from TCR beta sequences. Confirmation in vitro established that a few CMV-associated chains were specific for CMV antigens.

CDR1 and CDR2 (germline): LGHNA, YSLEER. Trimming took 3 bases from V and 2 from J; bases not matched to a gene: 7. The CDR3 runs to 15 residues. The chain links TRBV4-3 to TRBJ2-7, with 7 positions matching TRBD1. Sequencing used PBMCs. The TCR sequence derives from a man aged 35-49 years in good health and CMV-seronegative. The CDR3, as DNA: TGCGCCAGCAGCCAGACTACAGGGGCGGCCTACGAGCAGTACTTC. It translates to CASSQTTGAAYEQYF.